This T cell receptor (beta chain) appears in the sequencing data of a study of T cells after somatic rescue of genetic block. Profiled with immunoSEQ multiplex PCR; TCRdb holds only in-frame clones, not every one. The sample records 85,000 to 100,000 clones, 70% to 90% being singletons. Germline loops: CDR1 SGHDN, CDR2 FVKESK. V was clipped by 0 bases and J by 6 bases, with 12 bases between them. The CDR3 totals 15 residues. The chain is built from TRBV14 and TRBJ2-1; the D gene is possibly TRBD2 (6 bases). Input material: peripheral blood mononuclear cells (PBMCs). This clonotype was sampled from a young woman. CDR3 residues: CASSQEIGSPNEQFF. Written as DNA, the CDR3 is TGTGCCAGCAGCCAAGAAATCGGGAGCCCCAATGAGCAGTTCTTC.